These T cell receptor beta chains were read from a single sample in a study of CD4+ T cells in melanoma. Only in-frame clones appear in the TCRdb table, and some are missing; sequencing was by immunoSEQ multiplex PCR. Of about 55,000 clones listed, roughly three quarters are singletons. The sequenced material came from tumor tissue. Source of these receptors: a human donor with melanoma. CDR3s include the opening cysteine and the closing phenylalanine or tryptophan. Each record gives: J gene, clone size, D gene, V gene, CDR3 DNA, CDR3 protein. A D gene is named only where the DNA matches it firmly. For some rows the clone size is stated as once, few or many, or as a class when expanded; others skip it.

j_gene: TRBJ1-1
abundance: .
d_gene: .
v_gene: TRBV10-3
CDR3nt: TGTGCCATCAGTGAGGGTTGGCAGGGCACTGAAGCTTTCTTT
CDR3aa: CAISEGWQGTEAFF

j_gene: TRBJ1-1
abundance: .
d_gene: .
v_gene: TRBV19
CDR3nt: TGTGCCAGTATTGGGGAAGGAGTGCTCAACACTGAAGCTTTCTTT
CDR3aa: CASIGEGVLNTEAFF

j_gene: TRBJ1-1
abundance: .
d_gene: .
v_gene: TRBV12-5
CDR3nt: TGTGCTAGTGGTTTGCCGTTGTGGGGGGAGTATGAGAACACTGAAGCTTTCTTT
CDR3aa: CASGLPLWGEYENTEAFF

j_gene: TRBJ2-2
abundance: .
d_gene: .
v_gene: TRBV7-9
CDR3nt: TGTGCCAGCACCACGGTACACACCGGGGAGCTGTTTTTT
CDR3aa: CASTTVHTGELFF

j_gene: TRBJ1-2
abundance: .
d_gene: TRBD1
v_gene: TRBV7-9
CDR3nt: TGTGCCAGCAGCTTAGGACAGGGGGGTCTCTATGGCTACACCTTC
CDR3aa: CASSLGQGGLYGYTF

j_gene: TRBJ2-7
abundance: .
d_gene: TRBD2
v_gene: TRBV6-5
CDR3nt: TGTGCCAGCAGCCCACGGGCGGGGGGCCTTGGCGAGCAGTACTTC
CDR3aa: CASSPRAGGLGEQYF

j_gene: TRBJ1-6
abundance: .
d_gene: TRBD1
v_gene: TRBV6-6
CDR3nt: TGTGCCAGCAGTCCAGGGGGCAGGACACCCCTCCACTTT
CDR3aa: CASSPGGRTPLHF

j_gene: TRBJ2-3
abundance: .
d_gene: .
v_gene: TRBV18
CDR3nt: TGTGCCAGCTCACCACCGGGGGTCCCTACAGGAGATACGCAGTATTTT
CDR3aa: CASSPPGVPTGDTQYF

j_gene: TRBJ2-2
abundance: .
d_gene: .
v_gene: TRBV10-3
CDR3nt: TGTGCCATCACACTTAACACCGGGGAGCTGTTTTTT
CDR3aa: CAITLNTGELFF

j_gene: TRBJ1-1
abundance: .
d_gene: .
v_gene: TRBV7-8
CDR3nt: TGTGCCAGCAGCTTAGTAAGGGGGTTGGCCACTGAAGCTTTCTTT
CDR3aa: CASSLVRGLATEAFF

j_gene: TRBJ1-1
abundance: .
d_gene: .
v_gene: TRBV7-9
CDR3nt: TGTGCCAGCAGCTCACAGGGGAACACTGAAGCTTTCTTT
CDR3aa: CASSSQGNTEAFF

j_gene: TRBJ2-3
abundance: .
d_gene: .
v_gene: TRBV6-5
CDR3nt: TGTGCCAGCAGTTCTGGCTCATTTGGCGTGGATACGCAGTATTTT
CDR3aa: CASSSGSFGVDTQYF

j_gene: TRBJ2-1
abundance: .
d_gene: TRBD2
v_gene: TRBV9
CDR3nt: TGTGCCAGCAGCGTAGCCCCAACTAGCGGGAGCTCCTACAATGAGCAGTTCTTC
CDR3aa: CASSVAPTSGSSYNEQFF

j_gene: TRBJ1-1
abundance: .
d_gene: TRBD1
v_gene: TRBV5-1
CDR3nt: TGCGCCAGCAGCGCGGGACAGGCGATGAACACTGAAGCTTTCTTT
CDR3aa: CASSAGQAMNTEAFF

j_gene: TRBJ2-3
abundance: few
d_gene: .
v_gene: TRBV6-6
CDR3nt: TGTGCCAGCAGTTACTCGCCTAGCAGGACAGATACGCAGTATTTT
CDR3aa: CASSYSPSRTDTQYF

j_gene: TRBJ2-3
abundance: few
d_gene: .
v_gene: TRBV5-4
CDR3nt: TGTGCCAGCAGCTTGCGGGGGGCCTCGGTAGATACGCAGTATTTT
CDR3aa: CASSLRGASVDTQYF

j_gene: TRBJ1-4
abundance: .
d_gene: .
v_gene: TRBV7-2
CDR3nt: TGTGCCAGCAGCCGCACAGCGACTAATGAAAAACTGTTTTTT
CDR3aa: CASSRTATNEKLFF

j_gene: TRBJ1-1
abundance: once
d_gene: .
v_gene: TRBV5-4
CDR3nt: TGTGCCAGCAGCTTAGACGGCAGGGAGAACACTGAAGCTTTCTTT
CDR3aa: CASSLDGRENTEAFF

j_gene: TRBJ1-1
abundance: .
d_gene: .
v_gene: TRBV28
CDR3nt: TGTGCCAGCAGTCTACAGGGTTCCGGAACCACTGAAGCTTTCTTT
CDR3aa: CASSLQGSGTTEAFF

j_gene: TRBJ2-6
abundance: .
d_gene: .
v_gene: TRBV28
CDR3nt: TGTGCCAGCAGCCCCACAGGGACTGGGGCCAACGTCCTGACTTTC
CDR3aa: CASSPTGTGANVLTF

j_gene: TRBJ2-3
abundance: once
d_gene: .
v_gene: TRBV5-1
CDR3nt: TGCGCCAGCAGACTCGGCCGAGATACGCAGTATTTT
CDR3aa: CASRLGRDTQYF

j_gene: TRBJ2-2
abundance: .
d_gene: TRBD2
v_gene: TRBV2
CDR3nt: TGTGCCAGGAGCGGGGAGAACACCGGGGAGCTGTTTTTT
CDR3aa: CARSGENTGELFF

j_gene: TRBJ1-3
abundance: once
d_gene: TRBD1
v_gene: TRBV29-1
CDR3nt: TGCAGCGTTGGGACAGGGGATAAAAACGCCATATATTTT
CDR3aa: CSVGTGDKNAIYF

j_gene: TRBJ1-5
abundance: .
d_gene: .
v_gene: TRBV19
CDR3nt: TGTGCCAGTAGTATACGCCCTTGGGCCAGGGACCTACACCATAGCAATCAGCCCCAGCATTTT
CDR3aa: CASSIRPWARDLHHSNQPQHF

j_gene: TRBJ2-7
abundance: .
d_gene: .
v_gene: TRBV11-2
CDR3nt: TGTGCCAGCAGCCGGCAACTAGGACCCTCCTACGAGCAGTACTTC
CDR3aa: CASSRQLGPSYEQYF

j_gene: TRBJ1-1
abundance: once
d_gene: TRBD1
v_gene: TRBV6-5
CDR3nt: TGTGCCAGCAGATCCGACAGGGGCACTGAAGCTTTCTTT
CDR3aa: CASRSDRGTEAFF

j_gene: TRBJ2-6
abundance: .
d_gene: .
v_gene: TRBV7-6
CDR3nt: TGTGCCAGCAGCTTAGTCGGACAGGGGGCCAACGTCCTGACTTTC
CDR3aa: CASSLVGQGANVLTF

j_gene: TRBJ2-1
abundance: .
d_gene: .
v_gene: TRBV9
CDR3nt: TGTGCCAGCAGCCCTGGGGCGGGGAATGAGCAGTTCTTC
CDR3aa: CASSPGAGNEQFF

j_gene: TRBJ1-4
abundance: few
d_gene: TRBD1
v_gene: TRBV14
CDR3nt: TGTGCCAGCAGCCCTTTAACAGGGGGTCCTTCCGAAAAACTGTTTTTT
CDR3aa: CASSPLTGGPSEKLFF

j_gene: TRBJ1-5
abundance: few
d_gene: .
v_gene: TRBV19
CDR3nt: TGTGCCAGTAGTATCCTAGGAATTCAGCCCCAGCATTTT
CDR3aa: CASSILGIQPQHF

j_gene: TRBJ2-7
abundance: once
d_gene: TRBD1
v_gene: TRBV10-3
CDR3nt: TGTGCCATCAGTCCCGGGACAGGGAACGAGCAGTACTTC
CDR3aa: CAISPGTGNEQYF